This T cell receptor beta chain was captured by sequencing in a study of T cells in Graves' hyperthyroidism and ophthalmopathy. The germline V and J ends were trimmed by 0 bases and 0 bases, with 9 bases remaining between them. The CDR3 sequence is 15 residues long. The germline V gene encodes CDR1 SGDLS and CDR2 YYNGEE. With respect to this clonotype: It may be a read error: a sequence one base away is much more abundant.

The source material, RNA transcripts, was used to amplify TCR beta CDR3 regions. In the first-round RT-PCR of the TCR CDR3, the HTBI primer set was used. TCRdb re-called the multiplex PCR reads through MiXCR, storing one row per CDR3 protein. The sample has roughly 700,000 distinct CDR3 sequences, just over 35% seen once. Sequenced sample: blood. The chain combines TRBV9 with TRBJ1-1, with D perhaps TRBD1 (5 bases). This TCR came from a woman in her thirties or forties with Graves' hyperthyroidism. The CDR3 region has the DNA TGTGCCAGCAGCGTAGTGACAGTTATGAACACTGAAGCTTTCTTT. Amino acid sequence: CASSVVTVMNTEAFF. Variable domain in full (rest from reference TRBV9 and TRBJ1-1): DSGVTQTPKHLITATGQRVTLRCSPRSGDLSVYWYQQSLDQGLQFLIQYYNGEERAKGNILERFSAQQFPDLHSELNLSSLELGDSALYFCASSVVTVMNTEAFFGQGTRLTVV.